This is a list of T cell receptor beta chains from one sample in a study of blood T cell repertoires in COVID-19. TCRdb's table, derived via immunoSEQ multiplex PCR, lists solely in-frame clones and lacks some. Among under 300,000 clones, approximately 79% were seen once, and the ten largest hold 4.9%. The material sequenced was peripheral blood. The receptors were sampled from a woman of 80 years or more with active or convalescent COVID-19. Each CDR3 is given with its conserved first and last residue. Fields, in order: V gene, D gene, clone size, J gene, CDR3 DNA, CDR3 protein. D genes are given only for firm matches. Size is omitted from some rows. Given values are once, few, many or a class for expanded clones.

V gene: TRBV5-4; D gene: TRBD2; clone size: -; J gene: TRBJ2-3; CDR3 DNA: TGTGCCAGCAGCTTTCAAGCGGGGGCTAGCACAGATACGCAGTATTTT; CDR3 protein: CASSFQAGASTDTQYF
V gene: TRBV28; D gene: -; clone size: once; J gene: TRBJ2-4; CDR3 DNA: TGTGCCAGCAGCCCCGGGTCTACTTTAGCCAAAAACATTCAGTACTTC; CDR3 protein: CASSPGSTLAKNIQYF
V gene: TRBV2; D gene: TRBD1; clone size: -; J gene: TRBJ1-2; CDR3 DNA: TGTGCCAGCAGTGTGGACAGGTCCGACTACACCTTC; CDR3 protein: CASSVDRSDYTF
V gene: TRBV6-5; D gene: -; clone size: -; J gene: TRBJ1-1; CDR3 DNA: TGTGCCAGCAAGGAACACAGGGAAGCCGAAGCTTTCTTT; CDR3 protein: CASKEHREAEAFF
V gene: TRBV6-2/TRBV6-3; D gene: -; clone size: -; J gene: TRBJ2-1; CDR3 DNA: TGTGCCAGCAGTATACAGGGCCCACGGAATGAGCAGTTCTTC; CDR3 protein: CASSIQGPRNEQFF
V gene: TRBV5-1; D gene: TRBD2; clone size: -; J gene: TRBJ2-2; CDR3 DNA: TGCGCCAGCAGCCCCCAGCGGGGGGCTCCCACCGGGGAGCTGTTTTTT; CDR3 protein: CASSPQRGAPTGELFF
V gene: TRBV5-4; D gene: -; clone size: few; J gene: TRBJ2-2; CDR3 DNA: TGTGCCAGCAGCTGGCAGGGCGGGGAGCTGTTTTTT; CDR3 protein: CASSWQGGELFF
V gene: TRBV20-1; D gene: -; clone size: -; J gene: TRBJ2-1; CDR3 DNA: TGCAGTGCTCCTGTCGGGTATGAGCAGTTCTTC; CDR3 protein: CSAPVGYEQFF
V gene: TRBV4-2; D gene: TRBD2; clone size: -; J gene: TRBJ2-7; CDR3 DNA: TGTGCCAGCAGCCAACTCGGGACTAGCGGGAGACACGAGCAGTACTTC; CDR3 protein: CASSQLGTSGRHEQYF
V gene: TRBV3-1/TRBV3-2; D gene: -; clone size: -; J gene: TRBJ1-6; CDR3 DNA: TGTGCCAGCAGCCAAGATGTGAGGGGCGCGGGAGGGTCACCCCTCCACTTT; CDR3 protein: CASSQDVRGAGGSPLHF
V gene: TRBV10-1; D gene: TRBD2; clone size: -; J gene: TRBJ2-4; CDR3 DNA: TGCGCCAGCAGTGAATTGTCTAGCGGGGGTGACCTAGCCAAAAACATTCAGTACTTC; CDR3 protein: CASSELSSGGDLAKNIQYF
V gene: TRBV15; D gene: TRBD2; clone size: -; J gene: TRBJ2-2; CDR3 DNA: TGTGCCACCAGCAGAGATCCCCCGGGAGGGGACACCGGGGAGCTGTTTTTT; CDR3 protein: CATSRDPPGGDTGELFF
V gene: TRBV5-1; D gene: -; clone size: -; J gene: TRBJ1-2; CDR3 DNA: TGCGCCAGCAGCTTGGAAGTTTACTCGGAGGGCTACACCTTC; CDR3 protein: CASSLEVYSEGYTF
V gene: TRBV19; D gene: -; clone size: -; J gene: TRBJ1-1; CDR3 DNA: TGTGCCAGTAGTATTTGGGCAGAGAACACTGAAGCTTTCTTT; CDR3 protein: CASSIWAENTEAFF
V gene: TRBV2; D gene: TRBD1; clone size: -; J gene: TRBJ1-2; CDR3 DNA: TGTGCCAGCAGTGAAGCGCCCGGACAGGGTGGTTATAATGGCTACACCTTC; CDR3 protein: CASSEAPGQGGYNGYTF
V gene: TRBV6-5; D gene: -; clone size: once; J gene: TRBJ1-2; CDR3 DNA: TGTGCCAGCAGTCAGGGCACCTATGGCTACACCTTC; CDR3 protein: CASSQGTYGYTF
V gene: TRBV11-3; D gene: TRBD2; clone size: -; J gene: TRBJ2-5; CDR3 DNA: TGTGCCAGCAGCTTAGGGGCCTCTAGCGGGGGTAGACAAGAGACCCAGTACTTC; CDR3 protein: CASSLGASSGGRQETQYF
V gene: TRBV3-1/TRBV3-2; D gene: -; clone size: -; J gene: TRBJ1-2; CDR3 DNA: TGTGCCAGCAGCCCCCATGCGGGGGTTAACTATGGCTACACCTTC; CDR3 protein: CASSPHAGVNYGYTF
V gene: TRBV2; D gene: TRBD1; clone size: -; J gene: TRBJ2-2; CDR3 DNA: TGTGCCAGCGGGGGACAGGTGATCTCAACCGGGGAGCTGTTTTTT; CDR3 protein: CASGGQVISTGELFF
V gene: TRBV28; D gene: -; clone size: few; J gene: TRBJ1-1; CDR3 DNA: TGTGCCAGCAGTTCAGGACAATGGGACACTGAAGCTTTCTTT; CDR3 protein: CASSSGQWDTEAFF
V gene: TRBV2; D gene: TRBD1; clone size: -; J gene: TRBJ2-2; CDR3 DNA: TGTGCCAGCTGCCTGGGGACAGCGAACACCGGGGAGCTGTTTTTT; CDR3 protein: CASCLGTANTGELFF
V gene: TRBV19; D gene: -; clone size: -; J gene: TRBJ1-5; CDR3 DNA: TGTGCCAGTAGTCCTCTGGACATGAGCAATCAGCCCCAGCATTTT; CDR3 protein: CASSPLDMSNQPQHF
V gene: TRBV19; D gene: TRBD2; clone size: -; J gene: TRBJ2-2; CDR3 DNA: TGTGCCAGTAGTATAGAGGGGGGGTCCACCGGGGAGCTGTTTTTT; CDR3 protein: CASSIEGGSTGELFF
V gene: TRBV27; D gene: -; clone size: -; J gene: TRBJ2-7; CDR3 DNA: TGTGCCAGCAGTTTATCACCCAGGGCGGGGGAGCAGTACTTC; CDR3 protein: CASSLSPRAGEQYF
V gene: TRBV23-1; D gene: -; clone size: -; J gene: TRBJ1-2; CDR3 DNA: TGCGCCAGCGGCTCGGGACATCTTATTTGTAACTATGGCTACACCTTC; CDR3 protein: CASGSGHLICNYGYTF
V gene: TRBV28; D gene: -; clone size: -; J gene: TRBJ1-4; CDR3 DNA: TGTGCCAGCAGCCTACAGGGACATAATGAAAAACTGTTTTTT; CDR3 protein: CASSLQGHNEKLFF
V gene: TRBV10-3; D gene: -; clone size: -; J gene: TRBJ2-7; CDR3 DNA: TGTACCATTGGAGAGTCCTACGAGCAGTACTTC; CDR3 protein: CTIGESYEQYF
V gene: TRBV7-9; D gene: -; clone size: -; J gene: TRBJ2-7; CDR3 DNA: TGTGCCAGCAGCTTAGGCTACTACGAGCAGTACTTC; CDR3 protein: CASSLGYYEQYF
V gene: TRBV10-1; D gene: TRBD2; clone size: -; J gene: TRBJ2-5; CDR3 DNA: TGCGCCAGCAGTCCGACTAGCGGGAGTCCAGAGACCCAGTACTTC; CDR3 protein: CASSPTSGSPETQYF
V gene: TRBV28; D gene: TRBD1; clone size: -; J gene: TRBJ1-2; CDR3 DNA: TGTGCCAGCAACCCGGGACAGGGTGACGGCTACACCTTC; CDR3 protein: CASNPGQGDGYTF
V gene: TRBV25-1; D gene: -; clone size: -; J gene: TRBJ2-2; CDR3 DNA: TGTGCCAGCACCGATCCACACGTAACCGGGGAGCTGTTTTTT; CDR3 protein: CASTDPHVTGELFF
V gene: TRBV5-1; D gene: TRBD1; clone size: -; J gene: TRBJ2-5; CDR3 DNA: TGCGCCAGCAGCTTGCAGGGGGCGACCGATGAGACCCAGTACTTC; CDR3 protein: CASSLQGATDETQYF
V gene: TRBV30; D gene: TRBD1; clone size: -; J gene: TRBJ2-7; CDR3 DNA: TGTGCCTGGAGGGAGACAGGGCAGCGCCGGTTTGTGCAGTACTTC; CDR3 protein: CAWRETGQRRFVQYF